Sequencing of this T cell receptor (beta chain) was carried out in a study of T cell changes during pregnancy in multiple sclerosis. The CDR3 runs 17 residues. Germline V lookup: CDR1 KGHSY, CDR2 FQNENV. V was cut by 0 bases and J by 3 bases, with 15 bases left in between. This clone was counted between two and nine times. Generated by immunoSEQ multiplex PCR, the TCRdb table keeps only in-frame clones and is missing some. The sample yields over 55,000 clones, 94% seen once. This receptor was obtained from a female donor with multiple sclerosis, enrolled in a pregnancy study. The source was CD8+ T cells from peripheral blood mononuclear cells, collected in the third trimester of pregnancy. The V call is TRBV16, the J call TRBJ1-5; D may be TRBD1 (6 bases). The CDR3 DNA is TGTGCCAGCAGCCAATCGCGAGGGGGTTTAGTCAATCAGCCCCAGCATTTT. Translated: CASSQSRGGLVNQPQHF.